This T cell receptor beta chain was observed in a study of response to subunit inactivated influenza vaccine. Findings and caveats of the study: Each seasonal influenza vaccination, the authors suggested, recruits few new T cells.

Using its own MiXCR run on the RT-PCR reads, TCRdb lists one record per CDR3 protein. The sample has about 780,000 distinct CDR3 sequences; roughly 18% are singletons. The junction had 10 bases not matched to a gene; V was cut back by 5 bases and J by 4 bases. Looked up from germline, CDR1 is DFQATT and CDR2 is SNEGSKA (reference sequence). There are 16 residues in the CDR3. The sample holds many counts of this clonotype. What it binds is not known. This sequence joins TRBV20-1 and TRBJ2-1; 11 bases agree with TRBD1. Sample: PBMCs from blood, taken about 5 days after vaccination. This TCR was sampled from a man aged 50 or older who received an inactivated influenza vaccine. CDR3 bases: TGCAGTGCTCAAGGACAGGGGGCTTACCTTTACAATGAGCAGTTCTTC. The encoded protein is CSAQGQGAYLYNEQFF.